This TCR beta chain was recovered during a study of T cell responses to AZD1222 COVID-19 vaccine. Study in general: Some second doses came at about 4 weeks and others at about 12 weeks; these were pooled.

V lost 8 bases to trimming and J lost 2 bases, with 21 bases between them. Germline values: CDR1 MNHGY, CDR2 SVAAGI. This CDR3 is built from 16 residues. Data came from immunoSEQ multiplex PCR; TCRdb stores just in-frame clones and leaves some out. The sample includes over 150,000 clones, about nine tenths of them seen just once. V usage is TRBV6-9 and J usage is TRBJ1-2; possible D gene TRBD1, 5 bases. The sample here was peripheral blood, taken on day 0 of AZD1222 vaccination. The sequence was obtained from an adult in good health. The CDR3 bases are TGTGCCAGCCGCCAGCGGCGAGGGGAAAGGAACTATGGCTACACCTTC. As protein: CASRQRRGERNYGYTF.